This entry describes one TCR beta chain. The specificity of this receptor is unknown. The junction differs from germline at one of its ends, possibly a read error. Systemically healthy Caucasian individuals from Russia, some 38 in total and aged roughly 6 to 100 years, were included as donors. About 9.1 milliliters of peripheral blood were collected from each donor into EDTA-treated Vacutainer tubes. Ficoll-Paque density-gradient centrifugation was used to isolate PBMCs, with at least 6.5 million per sample. Total RNA, at least 6 micrograms per sample, was extracted from PBMCs with Trizol reagent. Naive CD45RAhigh/CD27high T cell percentages were measured by flow cytometry on a PBMC aliquot from every donor. The sample belongs to a study of blood T cells in healthy people across ages (dated by TCRdb to 2013 to 2016). Study-wide context: In model experiments, template switching captured roughly one uniquely barcoded TCR beta cDNA molecule for every two T cells. Age-related changes in TCR beta repertoire diversity were measured in the study by deep sequencing normalized with unique cDNA molecular identifiers. The donors were split into four age groups: young (average about 15 years), middle-aged (more than 35), aged (about 56) and long-lived (about 82). Donors of different ages were randomly distributed across sequencing lanes to avoid experimental bias. For two donors (one aged 18 to 29 and one aged 80 or older), the study analyzed two additional independent replicas of 1 million unique cDNA reads from the same blood draw.

Results and caveats for the whole study, not just this receptor: As age increased, observed TCR beta diversity per million T cells dropped in a roughly linear way, and a significant reduction was already evident by age 40. Estimates of total diversity based on one million sequenced T cells were regarded as lower bounds and as underestimates. Conclusive comparison of naive and antigen-experienced compartments was prevented by the profiling of bulk unsorted PBMCs. Because donor CMV infection status was unknown, age-related changes in expanded clonotypes were potentially confounded. Compared with the aged group, the long-lived group had more naive CD4+ T cells, fewer expanded clones and increased TCR diversity, suggesting age selection. There was a strong correlation between observed TCR beta diversity and the percentage of naive T cells measured by flow cytometry.

CDR1 and CDR2, looked up from the germline V gene, are MDHEN and SYDVKM. From the cysteine through the phenylalanine, the CDR3 covers 15 amino acids. Kept here is only the CDR3 DNA, which spans 45 bases and is read in frame from base 1. The library was obtained by 5' RACE. The data were produced on an Illumina HiSeq 2500. A second PCR of roughly 7 to 11 cycles was performed with a sample-barcoded 5' primer and a J-beta primer mix. A unique molecular identifier was introduced onto each TCR beta cDNA molecule by a template-switch 5' adaptor carrying 12 random nucleotides. Each sample yielded at least 3 million CDR3-containing paired-end reads. All of the RNA was converted into first-strand cDNA using the Mint cDNA synthesis kit, with a TRBC-specific oligonucleotide serving as the primer. After uracil-DNA glycosylase treatment, a first 18-cycle PCR used universal primers M1SS and BC2_uni_R on all cDNA. The study's processing was this. For normalization, 1 million high-quality reads were randomly selected from each sample, with every read carrying a distinct molecular identifier. Reads with shared molecular identifiers were discarded instead of being binned into consensus sequences. MiTCR, set to a Q25 quality threshold and the strictest error-elimination algorithm, was used for CDR3 identification, clonotype clustering and error correction. A nonparametric unseen species model using Euler transformation provided a lower-bound estimate of total TCR beta diversity. TCRdb trimmed the raw reads at Q25, called clones with MiXCR and kept productive beta chains. Rows are unified per CDR3 protein, each entry keeping the most common DNA and genes. What appears here as the V and J calls and clone size reflects TCRdb's work, not the paper's. The sample contains roughly 1,800,000 distinct CDR3 sequences, 40% to 55% of them found a single time. The top ten hold 2% to 2.5% of the sample.

In this chain, TRBV28 is recombined with TRBJ2-5; possibly the D gene is TRBD2, per 6 matching bases. Input material: blood. The clonotype originates from a woman in her thirties or forties in good health. The DNA sequence follows: TGTGCCAGTAGTTTATACAGGAGGGGCCAAGAGACCCAGTACTTC. Its protein product is CASSLYRRGQETQYF.